These 12 T cell receptor beta chains were sequenced from one sample in a study of blood T cell repertoires in COVID-19. Method: immunoSEQ multiplex PCR; TCRdb's copy keeps in-frame clones and lacks some. The table includes roughly 72,000 clones, more than 75% detected once. Material for sequencing was peripheral blood. These receptor sequences come from an elderly woman with acute or convalescent COVID-19.

V gene TRBV14 combines with J gene TRBJ2-5; perhaps TRBD2 as D (6 bases). The CDR3 covers 14 residues. V dropped 4 bases and J dropped 1 base, with 10 bases sitting between them. In germline, CDR1 is SGHDN, CDR2 FVKESK. CDR3 nucleotides: TGTGCCAGCAGCCCCCGGGACTTCCAAGAGACCCAGTACTTC. It encodes CASSPRDFQETQYF.

This clone was observed a handful of times. This chain links TRBV4-2 with TRBJ2-7; D gene uncertain. The CDR3 contains 14 residues. CDR1 and CDR2 (germline): LGHNA, YNFKEQ. Deletions cut 1 base from V and 0 bases from J, with 7 bases between. This CDR3 reads CASSQGAPSYEQYF. The DNA for the CDR3 is TGTGCCAGCAGCCAAGGGGCCCCCTCCTACGAGCAGTACTTC.

This rearrangement joins TRBV19 to TRBJ2-5; D might be TRBD2 (6 bases). Per the germline V gene, CDR1 is LNHDA and CDR2 is SQIVND (reference sequence). The CDR3 runs 17 residues. V was cut by 4 bases and J by 1 base, with 19 bases left in between. The chain's CDR3 is CASSKRLAVPTQETQYF. CDR3 DNA sequence: TGTGCCAGTAGTAAACGTTTAGCGGTCCCGACCCAAGAGACCCAGTACTTC.

V and J are TRBV4-2 and TRBJ2-5, with no clear D. The V gene lost 6 bases and the J gene lost 4 bases, with 12 bases spanning the gap. Looked up from germline, CDR1 is LGHNA and CDR2 is YNFKEQ. The CDR3 is made up of 13 amino acids. The CDR3 region has the DNA TGTGCCAGCAGTCGAGACACTGGAGAGACCCAGTACTTC. It encodes CASSRDTGETQYF.

This chain uses TRBV3-1 (or the pseudogene TRBV3-2) with TRBJ2-7; a weak D match, TRBD1 (5 bases). Germline CDR1 LGHDT, CDR2 YNNKEL (reference sequence). This CDR3 contains 15 residues. Trimming removed 2 bases at V and 5 bases at J, with 16 bases between. The CDR3 protein is CASSQHDGARHEQYF. Written as DNA, the CDR3 is TGTGCCAGCAGCCAACATGATGGGGCTCGCCACGAGCAGTACTTC.

This chain connects TRBV4-2 to TRBJ2-1; 13 positions agree with TRBD2. The V gene's germline CDR1 is LGHNA and CDR2 YNFKEQ. V trimming: 2 bases; J trimming: 8 bases; junction bases outside the gene matches: 6. The CDR3 totals 16 residues. CDR3 in amino acids: CASSQRRGLAGDEQFF. Here the CDR3 DNA reads TGTGCCAGCAGCCAACGACGAGGACTAGCGGGGGATGAGCAGTTCTTC.

This rearrangement joins TRBV11-2 to TRBJ1-2, with D unclear. CDR1 SGHAT and CDR2 FQNNGV come from the germline V gene. The V gene lost 0 bases and the J gene lost 8 bases, with 16 bases spanning the gap. The CDR3 contains 15 residues. The CDR3 loop reads CASSLDLLGPFGYTF. CDR3 DNA sequence: TGTGCCAGCAGCTTAGACCTCCTTGGGCCCTTCGGCTACACCTTC.

This chain links TRBV27 with TRBJ1-3, with 9 bases aligning to TRBD1. Germline CDR1 is MNHEY and CDR2 is SMNVEV (reference sequence). This CDR3 is built from 15 residues. V was clipped by 6 bases and J by 5 bases; unmatched bases: 8. The CDR3 here is CASSGSGTGRNTIYF. In nucleotides, the CDR3 is TGTGCCAGCAGCGGCTCCGGGACAGGGAGAAACACCATATATTTT.

V is TRBV6-5 and J is TRBJ1-1; no reliable D call. Germline CDR1 is MNHEY and CDR2 is SVGAGI. V was trimmed by 6 bases and J by 5 bases, leaving 10 bases between them. The CDR3 length is 12 residues. CDR3 coding DNA: TGTGCCAGCAGCAGTCCCGGGACTGAAGCTTTCTTT. This gives the protein CASSSPGTEAFF.

This clone was recorded only once. V and J are TRBV19 and TRBJ2-5; 8 bases fit TRBD1. The junction had 7 bases not matched to a gene; V was cut back by 6 bases and J by 1 base. This CDR3 has 15 amino acids. Germline V gives CDR1 LNHDA, CDR2 SQIVND (reference sequence). CDR3 coding DNA: TGTGCCAGTAGCTGGTCTGGGACAGGCCAAGAGACCCAGTACTTC. Its protein is CASSWSGTGQETQYF. Full variable domain (remainder filled in from reference TRBV19 and TRBJ2-5): DGGITQSPKYLFRKEGQNVTLSCEQNLNHDAMYWYRQDPGQGLRLIYYSQIVNDFQKGDIAEGYSVSREKKESFPLTVTSAQKNPTAFYLCASSWSGTGQETQYFGPGTRLLVL.

V usage is TRBV7-2 and J usage is TRBJ2-7; 10 positions match TRBD1. CDR1 is SGHTA, CDR2 FQGNSA, per germline. The CDR3 extends over 13 amino acids. The J segment lost 6 bases and the V segment lost 5 bases, leaving 4 bases of the junction unmatched. CDR3 bases: TGTGCCAGCAGCATTAGGACAGGGGGCGAGCAGTACTTC. It specifies CASSIRTGGEQYF.

The chain is built from TRBV4-2 and TRBJ2-2; TRBD1 matches 10 bases. The CDR3 is made up of 17 amino acids. Per the germline V gene, CDR1 is LGHNA and CDR2 is YNFKEQ. Germline trimming cut 4 bases from V and 3 bases from J; bases unmatched to any gene: 8. CDR3 bases: TGTGCCAGCAGCCTCCTTACCGGGACAGGGGACACCGGGGAGCTGTTTTTT. It specifies CASSLLTGTGDTGELFF.